The clone carrying this T cell receptor (beta chain) was picked up one time. Within the sample, other DNA sequences also encode this same CDR3. In the original processing: From reference gene primer amplification, estimates of nucleated cell counts were derived. Sequencing used immunoSEQ multiplex PCR; TCRdb keeps in-frame clones, though not all of them. The DNA gave D and trimming, while V, J and clone size come from that table. This table has fewer than 350,000 clones, approximately 91% appearing once. The sample originates from a study of blood T cell repertoires in COVID-19. At the level of the study: PBMCs, B-cell-depleted T cells, or T cells were the source of the cDNA or gDNA that made up the material.

Per germline, CDR1 SEHNR and CDR2 FQNEAQ (reference sequence). The V and J ends lost 5 bases and 2 bases respectively, with 7 bases between them. The CDR3 covers 12 residues. J is TRBJ2-7 and V is TRBV7-9; D may be TRBD2 (5 bases). The sequencing input was PBMCs or T cells enriched from blood (not recorded which). The TCR sequence derives from a woman aged 40 to 50 with acute COVID-19. CDR3 sequence reads: CASSLGTYEQYF. The CDR3 bases are TGTGCCAGCAGCCTCGGGACCTACGAGCAGTACTTC.